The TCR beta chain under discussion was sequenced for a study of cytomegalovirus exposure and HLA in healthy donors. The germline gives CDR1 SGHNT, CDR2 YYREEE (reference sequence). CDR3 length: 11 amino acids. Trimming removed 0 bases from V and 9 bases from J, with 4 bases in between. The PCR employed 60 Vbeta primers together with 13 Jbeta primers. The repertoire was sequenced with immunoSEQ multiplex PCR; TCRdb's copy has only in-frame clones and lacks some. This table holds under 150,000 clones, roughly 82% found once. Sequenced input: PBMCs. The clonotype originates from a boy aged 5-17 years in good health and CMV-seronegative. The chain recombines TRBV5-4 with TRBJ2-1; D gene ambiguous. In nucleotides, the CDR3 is TGTGCCAGCAGCTTGGAACTTGAGCAGTTCTTC. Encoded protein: CASSLELEQFF.